This is a list of T cell receptor beta chains from one sample in a study of technical replicates of blood from several donors. The data were produced by immunoSEQ multiplex PCR, yet TCRdb's version contains in-frame clones alone and is incomplete. Among about 70,000 clones listed, just under 95% were seen once. Specimen: T cells isolated from PBMCs. These receptors originate from a human donor in good health. The CDR3 runs from the conserved cysteine through the conserved F or W. Each record gives: V gene, CDR3 protein.

v_gene: TRBV30
CDR3aa: CAWSISSGTQYF

v_gene: TRBV29-1
CDR3aa: CSVGGGTGQETQYF

v_gene: TRBV7-2
CDR3aa: CASRFRPPSSLTGELFF

v_gene: TRBV30
CDR3aa: CAWRSGNQPQHF

v_gene: TRBV11-3
CDR3aa: CASNHREPGNTIYF

v_gene: TRBV13
CDR3aa: CASSPGLNYEQYF

v_gene: TRBV2
CDR3aa: CASTVGQGDQPQHF

v_gene: TRBV28
CDR3aa: CASESPGVANTGELFF

v_gene: TRBV7-2
CDR3aa: CASSPERGRNTIYF

v_gene: TRBV19
CDR3aa: CASSKSWTVLDEQFF

v_gene: TRBV10-2
CDR3aa: CASSDRSTDTQYF

v_gene: TRBV28
CDR3aa: CASSILQETQYF

v_gene: TRBV9
CDR3aa: CASSATSWTLPNEQFF

v_gene: TRBV11-2
CDR3aa: CASSFTGGRGNTEAFF

v_gene: TRBV7-9
CDR3aa: CALSNTGELFF

v_gene: TRBV30
CDR3aa: CAWSAGAGLTDTQYF

v_gene: TRBV5-1
CDR3aa: CASSVSGRPDTQYF

v_gene: TRBV27
CDR3aa: CASSLSSLRDAFF

v_gene: TRBV5-6
CDR3aa: CASSFGTSGINIQYF

v_gene: TRBV19
CDR3aa: CASTLGLAGGGTQYF

v_gene: TRBV11-3
CDR3aa: CASSLGSTVNTEAFF

v_gene: TRBV11-3
CDR3aa: CASSLAGDEQYF

v_gene: TRBV10-3
CDR3aa: CAISEGDIRVYEQYF

v_gene: TRBV7-2
CDR3aa: CASSADYSGANVLTF

v_gene: TRBV16
CDR3aa: CASSQGGNQPQHF

v_gene: TRBV19
CDR3aa: CASRIRGDSPSYNEQFF

v_gene: TRBV20-1
CDR3aa: CSAGDREKLFF

v_gene: TRBV18
CDR3aa: CASSPTLAGVDTQYF

v_gene: TRBV2
CDR3aa: CASSDDVSGQPQHF

v_gene: TRBV27
CDR3aa: CASRTTGGTDTQYF

v_gene: TRBV13
CDR3aa: CASSSLLPGTANTEAFF

v_gene: TRBV27
CDR3aa: CASSVERSYGYTF

v_gene: TRBV4-1
CDR3aa: CASSQEPDALYEQYF

v_gene: TRBV11-3
CDR3aa: CASKAGGANVLTF

v_gene: TRBV2
CDR3aa: CASSVDRGSAEAFF

v_gene: TRBV7-7
CDR3aa: CASSLRLAGGPDEQYF

v_gene: TRBV9
CDR3aa: CASSVAGRAGELFF

v_gene: TRBV10-3
CDR3aa: CAISESILAGAYEQYF

v_gene: TRBV7-2
CDR3aa: CASSLSSGIGYEQFF

v_gene: TRBV6-5
CDR3aa: CASSDTVMNTEAFF

v_gene: TRBV14
CDR3aa: CASSRILVSGSVREQYF

v_gene: TRBV7-3
CDR3aa: CASSLTGAGGELFF

v_gene: TRBV19
CDR3aa: CASSIDQAGAFGELFF

v_gene: TRBV18
CDR3aa: CASSPEASGGNTGELFF

v_gene: TRBV28
CDR3aa: CASSPPGWGLEETQYF

v_gene: TRBV4-3
CDR3aa: CASSQDPAYITPSSYEQYF

v_gene: TRBV5-1
CDR3aa: CASSLAGGQSGIQYF

v_gene: TRBV5-4
CDR3aa: CASSLRQGMNYGYTF

v_gene: TRBV11-3
CDR3aa: CASSPDSDYGYTF

v_gene: TRBV27
CDR3aa: CASSLKLNYEQYF

v_gene: TRBV9
CDR3aa: CASSPRTGGLETQYF